This T cell receptor (beta chain) was obtained from a study of blood T cell repertoires in COVID-19. Turning to the study itself: COVID-19 samples from acute and convalescent phases originated in the United States, Italy and Spain.

Which cohort a participant joined came from the clinical history participants gave. V lost 10 bases, J lost 1 base, and 13 bases lay in between. Looked up from germline, CDR1 is LNHDA and CDR2 is SQIVND (reference sequence). The CDR3 loop spans 13 amino acids. The assay was immunoSEQ multiplex PCR, and TCRdb's table has in-frame clones only and misses some. The table lists roughly 520,000 clones, more than 75% of them singletons. The source is a woman aged 40 to 50 who had recovered from COVID-19. The chain has TRBV19 and TRBJ1-1; perhaps TRBD1 as D (6 bases). Sequencing was carried out using PBMCs or T cells enriched from blood (not recorded which). CDR3 sequence reads: CATYRARNTEAFF. DNA for the CDR3: TGTGCCACATACAGGGCAAGGAACACTGAAGCTTTCTTT.